This T cell receptor beta chain was sequenced during a study of tumor-infiltrating lymphocytes in localized non-small cell lung cancer. The wider study: Tumor tissue and non-adjacent uninvolved lung came from each patient.

Assay: immunoSEQ multiplex PCR; the TCRdb copy retains only in-frame clones and omits some. Altogether about 23,000 clones are present, just under 75% being singletons, with the ten largest covering 6.3%. Germline-derived CDR1 and CDR2 are KGHSH and LQKENI. The ends lost 0 bases at V and 0 bases at J; junction bases unmatched: 5. This CDR3 comprises 17 residues. Regarding this clone: Its antigen is currently unknown.

Whole-study results and caveats: Each assay used a separate piece of the same tissue. Recurrence-free survival showed no association with tumor T-cell fraction.

This chain uses TRBV18 with TRBJ1-1; 9 nucleotides agree with TRBD1. Sequences were obtained from lung tumor tissue. The sequence derives from a human donor with non-small cell lung cancer. CDR3 bases: TGTGCCAGCTCACCACCACTGACAGGGGGAATGAACACTGAAGCTTTCTTT. Translated: CASSPPLTGGMNTEAFF.